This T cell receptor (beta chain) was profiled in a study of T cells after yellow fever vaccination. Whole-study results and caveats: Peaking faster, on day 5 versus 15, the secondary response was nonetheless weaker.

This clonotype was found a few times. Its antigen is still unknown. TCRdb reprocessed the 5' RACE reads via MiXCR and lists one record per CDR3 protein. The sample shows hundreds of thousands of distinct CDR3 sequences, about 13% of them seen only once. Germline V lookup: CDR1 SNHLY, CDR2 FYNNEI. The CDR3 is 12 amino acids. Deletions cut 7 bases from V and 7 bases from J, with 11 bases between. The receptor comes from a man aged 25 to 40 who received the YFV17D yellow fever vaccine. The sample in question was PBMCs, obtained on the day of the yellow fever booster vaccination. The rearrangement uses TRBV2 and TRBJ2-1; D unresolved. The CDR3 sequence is CASKLADNEQFF. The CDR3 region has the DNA TGTGCCAGCAAGTTAGCTGATAATGAGCAGTTCTTC. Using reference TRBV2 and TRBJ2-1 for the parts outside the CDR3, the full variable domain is EPEVTQTPSHQVTQMGQEVILRCVPISNHLYFYWYRQILGQKVEFLVSFYNNEISEKSEIFDDQFSVERPDGSNFTLKIRSTKLEDSAMYFCASKLADNEQFFGPGTRLTVL.